A few counts support the clone carrying this T cell receptor (beta chain). Antigen unknown. The data belong to a study of T-cell memory formation after mild COVID-19. Study as a whole: Clusters were largely donor specific. Study-wide results and caveats: Clones shrinking between day 15 and 85 showed a balanced CD4/CD8 split, and those that grew later tilted toward CD4+.

TCRalpha and TCRbeta libraries used 5'RACE with constant-segment primers and UMIs. One entry per CDR3 protein results from TCRdb running MiXCR on the 5' RACE reads. The sample has under 400,000 distinct CDR3 sequences, around 27% seen once. CDR3 size: 16 residues. Germline V lookup: CDR1 SGHRS, CDR2 YFSETQ. With 0 bases clipped from V and 1 base from J, the junction kept 3 bases outside the gene matches. The source is an adult woman who had mild COVID-19 (a few samples of this study predate the infection). Cell type and time point are not known. Sequencing was done on a sample of PBMCs or a T cell subset sorted from them (not recorded which). The V gene is TRBV5-1, the J gene TRBJ1-4; TRBD1 aligns across 7 bases. CDR3 sequence reads: CASSLGQGQTNEKLFF. In DNA, the CDR3 is TGCGCCAGCAGCTTGGGACAGGGCCAAACTAATGAAAAACTGTTTTTT.